Shown below are 3 T cell receptor beta chains from a single sample sequenced in a study of blood T cell repertoires in COVID-19. Repertoires were generated with immunoSEQ multiplex PCR, while TCRdb's copy carries only in-frame clones and drops some. Here the sample spans some 74,000 clones, 79% being singletons. The specimen sequenced was peripheral blood. The receptors derive from a woman aged 45-65 years with acute or convalescent COVID-19.

The V call is TRBV5-1, the J call TRBJ2-2; 8 bases match TRBD1. The CDR3 contains 17 residues. The trim removed 4 bases at V and 3 bases at J, leaving 11 bases unmatched. Per germline, CDR1 SGHRS and CDR2 YFSETQ. CDR3 protein: CASSQGAGGGDTGELFF. The CDR3 region has the DNA TGCGCCAGCAGCCAAGGGGCAGGGGGCGGTGACACCGGGGAGCTGTTTTTT.

The chain employs TRBV7-8 and TRBJ2-1, with D tentatively TRBD2 (5 bases). Germline loops: CDR1 SGHVS, CDR2 FQNEAQ. V lost 7 bases and J lost 1, with 14 bases in between. This CDR3 is 15 amino acids long. The chain's CDR3 is CASTLERGSYNEQFF. CDR3 DNA: TGTGCCAGCACCCTCGAAAGAGGGTCCTACAATGAGCAGTTCTTC.

This chain links TRBV9 with TRBJ1-1; D is uncertain. V was cut by 4 bases and J by 1 base, with 14 bases left in between. Germline-derived CDR1 and CDR2 are SGDLS and YYNGEE. The CDR3 loop spans 15 amino acids. The CDR3 bases are TGTGCCAGCAGCCTCATGGGAGAGGGGAACACTGAAGCTTTCTTT. Translation: CASSLMGEGNTEAFF.